This T cell receptor (beta chain) was sequenced during a study of T-cell reconstitution after alpha-beta-depleted transplantation in children (dated by TCRdb to about 2016). About the full investigation: Using TCR repertoire profiling, the study followed T-cell immune reconstitution in a quantitative way in children after TCRalphabeta/CD19-depleted allogeneic hematopoietic cell transplantation.

This clonotype was seen repeatedly, ten times or more. Its cognate antigen has yet to be identified. Qualities for individual bases were not recorded, and no much larger clone is one base off. The library was generated by PCR. Sequencing used an Illumina HiSeq 2500. Molecular barcoding was employed in the preparation of TCR libraries, with unique molecular identifiers being used to normalize TCRbeta repertoire quantification. Clones were called with MiXCR by TCRdb after fastp trimmed the public reads at Q25, and only in-frame beta chains were retained. For every CDR3 protein sequence, its rows merge into one entry that carries the most common genes and DNA. The sample table records 450,000 to 600,000 distinct CDR3 sequences; roughly a tenth of these occur just once. The ten largest clones add up to approximately 2% of the sample. The label giving this sample's treatment or condition can be read as: allogeneic hematopoietic cell transplantation with graft depleted of TCRalphabeta T cells and CD19 B cells. The children who served as transplant recipients had been given grafts of TCRalphabeta/CD19-depleted allogeneic hematopoietic cells.

Study-level results and caveats: In some patients, the high TCRbeta diversity seen at day 60 was put down to recipient T cells and intrathymic progenitors that had survived conditioning. Apparently early alphabetaT-cell count recovery about two months after transplant reportedly relied on only several hundred rapidly expanded clones derived from non-depleted graft cells. The frequencies of hyperexpanded clones fell over the following months, and after one year, T-cell counts and TCRbeta diversity were mostly attributed to newly produced T cells.

CDR1 is given as KGHDR and CDR2 as SFDVKD, both from the germline V gene. The CDR3 runs 14 residues from the cysteine to the phenylalanine. Solely the CDR3 DNA is kept, with 42 bases framed from the first base. Between the V and J ends, shortened by 5 bases and 6 bases respectively, the junction contains 13 bases. This receptor was taken from a child aged 2 to 10 with inherited bone marrow failure, due to receive a stem cell transplant. The chain couples TRBV24-1 to TRBJ2-1; D gene: possibly TRBD1, on 6 matching bases. The sample here was PBMCs, taken before TCRalphabeta/CD19-depleted stem cell transplant. The nucleotide sequence is TGTGCCACCAGTGGCTCAGGGGAAATCAATGAGCAGTTCTTC. It translates to CATSGSGEINEQFF.